The 25 T cell receptor beta chains below all came from one sample that was sequenced in a study of post-analysis software for immune sequencing data. The antigens these receptors bind are not known. Notes on the study in general: The study found TRBV5-6, TRBV5-1 and TRBV20-1 among five or six TRBV segments more frequent in patients than controls.

Unique molecular identifiers had been added to the TCR beta cDNA libraries. TCRdb analysed the PCR reads with MiXCR anew, one entry per CDR3 protein. Of about 260,000 distinct CDR3 sequences in the sample, 35% to 45% were seen once. The sample comprised blood. The receptor source for this set is a girl aged 10 to 17 with multiple sclerosis.

With respect to this clonotype: Being one base from a much bigger clone, this may be a read error. The chain uses TRBV11-2 and TRBJ2-3; 8 positions agree with TRBD2. The germline gives CDR1 SGHAT, CDR2 FQNNGV. The CDR3 runs to 15 residues. The trim removed 5 bases at V and 2 bases at J, leaving 6 bases unmatched. CDR3 protein: CASSGRAGATDTQYF. In DNA form, the CDR3 reads TGTGCCAGCAGCGGACGAGCGGGGGCCACAGATACGCAGTATTTT.

This clonotype was recorded once. At one end, the junction sequence differs from germline, possibly due to a read error. This chain joins TRBV15 and TRBJ2-5, with D perhaps matching TRBD1 (5 bases). The CDR3 is 17 amino acids. In germline, CDR1 is LNHNV, CDR2 YYDKDF (reference sequence). The CDR3 DNA reads TGTACCACCAGCAGAGACAGCAAACCATGGATCGGGGAGACCCAGTACTTC. Residues: CTTSRDSKPWIGETQYF.

The CDR3 protein is CASSLSSDSYNEQFF. The CDR3 nucleotides read TGCGCCAGCAGCTTGAGTAGTGATTCCTACAATGAGCAGTTCTTC. V is TRBV5-1 and J is TRBJ2-1; D gene unclear. The CDR3 extends over 15 amino acids. Germline V gives CDR1 SGHRS, CDR2 YFSETQ. V was clipped by 1 base and J by 1 base, with 9 bases between them.

This clonotype was detected only once. A junction boundary mismatches the germline segment, possibly from a read error. This rearrangement joins TRBV12-3 or TRBV12-4 to TRBJ2-3; 9 bases are a match to TRBD2. This CDR3 contains 16 residues. CDR3 nucleotide sequence: TGTGCCAGCAGGCAATTAGCGGGAGAGGTCGGAGATGCGCAGTATTTT. Its protein is CASRQLAGEVGDAQYF.

Only one count was recorded for this clonotype. The V gene is TRBV5-1, the J gene TRBJ2-7; 8 bases fit TRBD2. Germline V CDR1 and CDR2: SGHRS, YFSETQ. With V trimmed by 0 bases and J by 2 bases, 4 bases remained unmatched. CDR3 length: 15 residues. The CDR3 region is CASSLEAGLAYEQYF. In DNA form, the CDR3 reads TGCGCCAGCAGCTTGGAAGCGGGACTAGCCTACGAGCAGTACTTC.

This clonotype was seen a single time. This chain uses TRBV28 with TRBJ2-2, with D uncertain. Deletions cut 6 bases from V and 0 bases from J, with 2 bases between. Germline lookup yields CDR1 MDHEN and CDR2 SYDVKM. The CDR3 totals 12 residues. The CDR3 loop is CASRTNTGELFF. In DNA, the CDR3 is TGTGCCAGCAGAACGAACACCGGGGAGCTGTTTTTT. Together with reference TRBV28 and TRBJ2-2, the CDR3 gives the full variable domain: DVKVTQSSRYLVKRTGEKVFLECVQDMDHENMFWYRQDPGLGLRLIYFSYDVKMKEKGDIPEGYSVSREKKERFSLILESASTNQTSMYLCASRTNTGELFFGEGSRLTVL.

The V call is TRBV21-1, the J call TRBJ1-2; TRBD1, the table's D call, lacks a check against the DNA. TRBV21-1 is flagged as a pseudogene. The CDR3 is 16 amino acids. The CDR3 bases are TGTGCCGGACGTGGGGAGTGTTCCAGGGGTGACTATGGCTACACCTTC. Encoded protein: CAGRGECSRGDYGYTF.

This clonotype was found many times. The chain employs TRBV25-1 and TRBJ1-2; no clear D. V was cut by 8 bases and J by 4 bases, with 11 bases left in between. This CDR3 has 12 amino acids. CDR1 and CDR2 (germline): MGHDK, SYGVNS. The CDR3 is CASGGDSYGYTF. In DNA, the CDR3 is TGTGCCAGCGGAGGAGACTCCTATGGCTACACCTTC.

In this sample, this clonotype turned up many times. The V and J genes are TRBV6-6 and TRBJ1-6; D is possibly TRBD1 (6 bases). In germline, CDR1 is MNHNY, CDR2 SVGAGI (reference sequence). V was pared by 2 bases and J by 10 bases, with 12 bases between. CDR3 length equals 14 residues. CDR3 nucleotides: TGTGCCAGCAGTTACGGGGGGGCGAGATCACCCCTCCACTTT. As protein: CASSYGGARSPLHF.

The sample holds a few counts of this clonotype. This chain joins TRBV12-3 or TRBV12-4 and TRBJ2-5; TRBD1 aligns across 7 bases. The CDR3 runs 17 residues. The J segment lost 11 bases and the V segment lost 3 bases, leaving 21 bases of the junction unmatched. The CDR3 coding sequence is TGTGCCAGCAGTTTTCGCATAAGTGGACAGGTCCACAATGAGCAGTACTTC. Residues: CASSFRISGQVHNEQYF.

The chain recombines TRBV6-4 with TRBJ2-2; D possibly corresponds to TRBD1 (5 bases). This CDR3 is 14 amino acids long. The germline CDR1 and CDR2 sequences are MRHNA and SNTAGT. V shed 7 bases and J shed 6 bases, with 15 bases lying between them. This CDR3 is CASTQDLGPGELFF. CDR3 nucleotide sequence: TGTGCCAGCACCCAAGACTTGGGGCCCGGGGAGCTGTTTTTT.

In DNA, the CDR3 is TGTGCCAGCCAGCCGGGACTAGCGGGAGAGGAGCAGTACTTC. This encodes CASQPGLAGEEQYF. The V and J genes are TRBV27 and TRBJ2-7; 14 bases map to TRBD2. J lost 7 bases, V lost 8 bases, and 7 bases had no gene match. Germline V gives CDR1 MNHEY, CDR2 SMNVEV (reference sequence). This CDR3 has 14 residues.

Ten or more counts support this clonotype. J is TRBJ2-1 and V is TRBV7-2; 10 positions match TRBD2. The germline V gene has CDR1 SGHTA and CDR2 FQGNSA. V shed 0 bases and J 8 bases; nucleotides not matched to a gene: 4. This CDR3 comprises 15 residues. CDR3 bases: TGTGCCAGCAGCTTAGCCGCACTAGCGGGATATGAGCAGTTCTTC. It is translated as CASSLAALAGYEQFF.

The rearrangement joins TRBV21-1 to TRBJ1-1; the D segment call TRBD1 is taken from the table without a DNA check. TRBV21-1 is flagged as a pseudogene. The CDR3 is 16 amino acids. The CDR3 reads CASSTRTSRPYTEAFF. The DNA for the CDR3 is TGTGCCAGCAGCACTCGGACATCGCGCCCGTACACTGAAGCTTTCTTT.

The V gene is TRBV4-2, the J gene TRBJ2-7; 7 bases line up with TRBD1. The germline V gene encodes CDR1 LGHNA and CDR2 YNFKEQ. The CDR3 is 16 residues long. V was pared by 1 base and J by 2 bases, with 8 bases of the junction left unmatched. The CDR3 DNA reads as TGTGCCAGCAGCCAAGGCCCGGGACAGTTTACCTACGAGCAGTACTTC. This encodes CASSQGPGQFTYEQYF.

This clonotype was seen ten or more times. V gene TRBV10-3 combines with J gene TRBJ1-2, with D possibly matching TRBD1 (6 bases). CDR3 size: 14 residues. In germline, CDR1 is ENHRY, CDR2 SYGVKD. Trimming stripped 7 bases from V and 8 bases from J, with 20 bases between. Written as DNA, the CDR3 is TGTGCCATCAAAGGGGACACCGGGAGAGAAGGCTACACCTTC. Protein: CAIKGDTGREGYTF.

The gene calls are TRBV6-5 and TRBJ2-7; perhaps TRBD2 as D (5 bases). This CDR3 has 14 residues. Germline V gene sequence: CDR1 MNHEY, CDR2 SVGAGI. Trimming pared 1 base from V and 3 bases from J, leaving 10 bases between. The CDR3 coding sequence is TGTGCCAGCAGTTACTTTGCTAGCAGCTACGAGCAGTACTTC. Protein product: CASSYFASSYEQYF.

This clonotype was detected only a few times. A much larger clone differs from this one at a single base, so this may be a read error. J is TRBJ2-5 and V is TRBV5-1; TRBD1 matches 7 bases. This CDR3 has 15 amino acids. Per germline, CDR1 SGHRS and CDR2 YFSETQ. The J segment lost 1 base and the V segment lost 1 base, leaving 4 bases of the junction unmatched. The CDR3 DNA follows: TGCGCCAGCAGCTTGTTCCAGGGGGTCCAAGAGACCCAGTACTTC. This codes for CASSLFQGVQETQYF.

This clonotype occurred a few times. The V and J genes are TRBV15 and TRBJ2-5; TRBD1 agrees at 8 bases. Germline V CDR1 and CDR2: LNHNV, YYDKDF (reference sequence). The CDR3 is 14 amino acids. Germline trimming cut 3 bases from V and 5 bases from J; bases unmatched to any gene: 5. The CDR3 sequence is CATSRDRVQETQYF. CDR3 DNA: TGTGCCACCAGCAGGGACAGGGTTCAGGAGACCCAGTACTTC.

The sample holds many counts of this clonotype. This sequence joins TRBV27 and TRBJ1-2, with no clear D. Germline V lookup: CDR1 MNHEY, CDR2 SMNVEV (reference sequence). Trimming stripped 9 bases from V and 4 bases from J, with 21 bases between. The CDR3 runs 15 residues. The CDR3 DNA reads as TGTGCCAGTTCCGTATCTCGGGTCAGCTTCTATGGCTACACCTTC. Translated: CASSVSRVSFYGYTF.

The chain couples TRBV24-1 to TRBJ2-7; 8 positions match TRBD2. The CDR3 loop spans 13 amino acids. Germline assignment: CDR1 KGHDR and CDR2 SFDVKD. J lost 7 bases, V lost 5 bases, and 6 bases had no gene match. As DNA, the CDR3 is TGTGCCACCAGTGGAGCGGGGGCGGGAGAGCAGTACTTC. Its protein is CATSGAGAGEQYF.

The chain recombines TRBV5-1 with TRBJ1-2, with 9 bases fitting TRBD1. With V trimmed by 3 bases and J by 10 bases, 13 bases remained unmatched. This CDR3 comprises 15 residues. CDR1 SGHRS and CDR2 YFSETQ come from the germline V gene. The CDR3 loop reads CASSSPGTGHFDYTF. CDR3 nucleotides: TGCGCCAGCAGCTCGCCCGGGACAGGGCACTTTGACTACACCTTC.

This clonotype occurred many times. J is TRBJ1-2 and V is TRBV18, with 7 positions matching TRBD1. Germline CDR1 KGHSH, CDR2 LQKENI. The CDR3 runs 16 residues. With 3 bases clipped from V and 8 bases from J, the junction kept 15 bases outside the gene matches. CDR3 in amino acids: CASSPSNPGQSGGYTF. The CDR3 DNA is TGTGCCAGCTCACCTTCCAACCCGGGACAGAGCGGAGGCTACACCTTC.

V and J are TRBV6-6 and TRBJ2-7; D gene ambiguous. Trimming removed 6 bases at V and 11 bases at J, with 14 bases between. CDR1 and CDR2 (germline): MNHNY, SVGAGI (reference sequence). The CDR3 is 11 amino acids. As DNA, the CDR3 is TGTGCCAGCAGGTTGGGTGGTATAGAGTACTTC. It codes for CASRLGGIEYF.

This clonotype was seen many times. V gene TRBV15 combines with J gene TRBJ2-5; 7 bases align to TRBD1. CDR1 LNHNV and CDR2 YYDKDF come from the germline V gene (reference sequence). The CDR3 extends over 15 amino acids. Trimming removed 8 bases from V and 1 base from J; junction bases left unmatched: 10. The CDR3 bases are TGTGCCACCGGTCCCCGGTCAGGGGGCCAAGAGACCCAGTACTTC. As protein: CATGPRSGGQETQYF.